The 19 T cell receptor beta chains presented below share a single source sample, sequenced in a study of T-cell memory formation after mild COVID-19. MiXCR was run by TCRdb on the 5' RACE reads, yielding one entry per CDR3 protein. The repertoire holds about 270,000 distinct CDR3 sequences, approximately 19% seen once, with 20% to 25% in the top ten. The sample taken for sequencing was PBMCs or a T cell subset sorted from them (not recorded which). These TCRs come from a young man who had mild COVID-19 (a few samples of this study predate the infection). Cell type and time point are not known.

This clonotype was observed a handful of times. This chain connects TRBV4-3 to TRBJ2-5; 8 bases match TRBD1. Unmatched junction bases numbered 7, after V lost 3 bases and J lost 1 base. Germline loops: CDR1 LGHNA, CDR2 YSLEER. The length of the CDR3 is 16 residues. The chain's CDR3 is CASSHRYGQGQETQYF. The CDR3 coding sequence is TGCGCCAGCAGCCACCGATACGGACAGGGCCAAGAGACCCAGTACTTC.

The rearrangement uses TRBV24-1 and TRBJ2-2; perhaps D is TRBD1 or TRBD2 (5 bases each). The CDR3 spans 15 residues. In germline, CDR1 is KGHDR, CDR2 SFDVKD. The V gene lost 1 base and the J gene lost 2 bases, with 7 bases spanning the gap. CDR3 nucleotides: TGTGCCACCAGTGATTTCCGGGGCAACACCGGGGAGCTGTTTTTT. Residues: CATSDFRGNTGELFF.

The rearrangement uses TRBV7-2 and TRBJ2-5, with TRBD2 as a possible D gene (5 bases). Germline-derived CDR1 and CDR2 are SGHTA and FQGNSA. The length of the CDR3 is 14 residues. Trimming took off 8 bases at V and 2 bases at J, with 15 bases between the two ends. The CDR3 protein is CASGPRGGQETQYF. As DNA, the CDR3 is TGTGCCAGCGGGCCCCGGGGTGGACAAGAGACCCAGTACTTC.

A few counts support this clonotype. The V call is TRBV7-9, the J call TRBJ2-7; TRBD1 matches 10 bases. J was trimmed by 4 bases and V by 4 bases; bases with no gene match: 10. Per the germline V gene, CDR1 is SEHNR and CDR2 is FQNEAQ (reference sequence). The CDR3 has 16 residues. This CDR3 is CASSSLGTGVPYEQYF. DNA for the CDR3: TGTGCCAGCAGCTCCCTGGGGACAGGGGTTCCGTACGAGCAGTACTTC.

This chain uses TRBV20-1 with TRBJ1-5; the D is unclear. V lost 1 base and J lost 0, with 16 bases in between. CDR3 length: 17 amino acids. The germline CDR1 and CDR2 sequences are DFQATT and SNEGSKA (reference sequence). The DNA of the CDR3 is TGCAGTGCTAGAGCAGGATTCTTGCGGGTTAGCAATCAGCCCCAGCATTTT. Protein: CSARAGFLRVSNQPQHF.

This clonotype was recorded a few times. This chain connects TRBV5-6 to TRBJ2-1; no clear D gene. This CDR3 has 14 amino acids. The V end was cut by 1 base, the J end by 15 bases, with 20 bases between. CDR1 is SGHDT and CDR2 is YYEEEE in the germline V gene. CDR3 region: CASSLRDYALRAFF. CDR3 DNA sequence: TGTGCCAGCAGCTTGAGGGATTATGCCCTAAGAGCGTTCTTC.

This clonotype was picked up a small number of times. The chain recombines TRBV20-1 with TRBJ1-6; 7 positions match TRBD1. The germline V gene has CDR1 DFQATT and CDR2 SNEGSKA (reference sequence). V shed 3 bases and J 8 bases; nucleotides not matched to a gene: 4. The length of the CDR3 is 13 residues. In DNA, the CDR3 is TGCAGTGCTAGTACAGGGGAATATTCACCCCTCCACTTT. Protein: CSASTGEYSPLHF.

This clonotype has a single count. The rearrangement uses TRBV4-3 and TRBJ2-5, with no clear D. The CDR3 is 15 residues long. Germline V gene lookup returns CDR1 LGHNA and CDR2 YSLEER. V was shortened by 1 base and J by 1 base, with 10 bases between the two germline ends. CDR3 bases: TGCGCCAGCAGCCAAGGGGCTGCCCTCCAAGAGACCCAGTACTTC. Translated, it gives CASSQGAALQETQYF.

This chain connects TRBV18 to TRBJ1-1, with D hard to call. The germline gives CDR1 KGHSH, CDR2 LQKENI. This CDR3 contains 15 residues. V lost 2 bases and J lost 0, with 10 bases in between. As DNA, the CDR3 is TGTGCCAGCTCACCAGTCGTGACTATGAACACTGAAGCTTTCTTT. It is translated as CASSPVVTMNTEAFF.

In this sample, this clonotype turned up a few times. The chain carries TRBV6-5 and TRBJ1-1, with D possibly being TRBD1 (5 bases). Trimming took off 0 bases at V and 3 bases at J, with 11 bases between the two ends. CDR1 and CDR2 from the germline V gene are MNHEY and SVGAGI. CDR3 length: 15 residues. CDR3 sequence (DNA): TGTGCCAGCAGTTACTCGTGGGACGGGGACACTGAAGCTTTCTTT. Its translation: CASSYSWDGDTEAFF.

This sequence joins TRBV4-1 and TRBJ2-1; unclear D gene. Trimming pared 3 bases from V and 5 bases from J, leaving 5 bases between. The CDR3 extends over 12 amino acids. The germline gives CDR1 MGHRA, CDR2 YSYEKL. CDR3 sequence: CASSHEHNEQFF. The CDR3 coding sequence is TGCGCCAGCAGCCATGAACACAATGAGCAGTTCTTC.

This chain joins TRBV7-9 and TRBJ1-1; TRBD1 is a possible D gene (6 bases). CDR3 length: 12 residues. The germline V gene has CDR1 SEHNR and CDR2 FQNEAQ (reference sequence). V was shortened by 7 bases and J by 4 bases, with 10 bases between the two germline ends. CDR3 coding DNA: TGTGCCAGCACCTCGGGGGCCACTGAAGCTTTCTTT. Protein product: CASTSGATEAFF.

At least ten counts were recorded for this clonotype. V is TRBV6-5 and J is TRBJ2-5; 9 bases are a match to TRBD1. CDR3 length: 13 amino acids. The germline V gene encodes CDR1 MNHEY and CDR2 SVGAGI. V shed 5 bases, J shed 5 bases, and the junction held 3 bases outside the gene matches. This CDR3 reads CASSNRGLETQYF. CDR3 in DNA: TGTGCCAGCAGTAACAGGGGGCTCGAGACCCAGTACTTC.

The chain combines TRBV20-1 with TRBJ1-5; TRBD1 matches at 7 bases. The CDR3 contains 14 residues. After removal of 6 bases from V and 4 bases from J, the junction contained 9 bases not matched to a gene. Germline CDR1 is DFQATT and CDR2 is SNEGSKA (reference sequence). CDR3 sequence: CSARTGLRNQPQHF. The CDR3 nucleotides are TGCAGTGCGAGGACAGGTTTGCGGAATCAGCCCCAGCATTTT.

This clonotype was counted many times. The rearrangement joins TRBV7-8 to TRBJ2-3; D remains unclear. The CDR3 runs to 14 residues. The ends were cut back, 5 bases at V and 1 base at J, with 10 bases in the middle. Per the germline V gene, CDR1 is SGHVS and CDR2 is FQNEAQ. The CDR3 region is CASSPGGRTDTQYF. The CDR3 bases are TGTGCCAGCAGCCCCGGTGGACGCACAGATACGCAGTATTTT. Supplemented by reference TRBV7-8 and TRBJ2-3, the full variable domain reads GAGVSQSPRYKVAKRGQDVALRCDPISGHVSLFWYQQALGQGPEFLTYFQNEAQLDKSGLPSDRFFAERPEGSVSTLKIQRTQQEDSAVYLCASSPGGRTDTQYFGPGTRLTVL.

The rearrangement uses TRBV5-1 and TRBJ1-1, with 11 bases matching TRBD1. After removal of 5 bases from V and 5 bases from J, the junction contained 5 bases not matched to a gene. CDR1 is SGHRS, CDR2 YFSETQ, per germline. This CDR3 is 14 amino acids long. CDR3 residues: CASRMGTGGTEAFF. The DNA of the CDR3 is TGCGCCAGCAGAATGGGGACAGGGGGAACTGAAGCTTTCTTT.

This clonotype was observed a few times. The genes are TRBV24-1 and TRBJ2-1; unclear D gene. V lost 5 bases and J 0 bases, leaving 4 bases between the germline ends. Germline assignment: CDR1 KGHDR and CDR2 SFDVKD. The length of the CDR3 is 13 residues. CDR3 in DNA: TGTGCCACCAGTGGAAGCTCCTACAATGAGCAGTTCTTC. This codes for CATSGSSYNEQFF.

In this sample, this clonotype turned up many times. J is TRBJ1-1 and V is TRBV5-1; D is possibly TRBD1 (6 bases). The V and J ends lost 0 bases and 1 base respectively, with 7 bases between them. Germline V gene lookup returns CDR1 SGHRS and CDR2 YFSETQ. CDR3 size: 14 residues. Here the CDR3 DNA reads TGCGCCAGCAGCTTGGCGGGGGCGAACACTGAAGCTTTCTTT. Translated, it gives CASSLAGANTEAFF.

This clonotype was observed a few times. V usage is TRBV5-4 and J usage is TRBJ2-1, with 14 positions matching TRBD2. V shed 4 bases and J 6 bases; nucleotides not matched to a gene: 3. Per germline, CDR1 SGHNT and CDR2 YYREEE (reference sequence). The CDR3 loop spans 15 amino acids. DNA of the CDR3: TGTGCCAGCAGCCCCGGGACTAGCGGGGGCAATGAGCAGTTCTTC. Amino acid sequence: CASSPGTSGGNEQFF.